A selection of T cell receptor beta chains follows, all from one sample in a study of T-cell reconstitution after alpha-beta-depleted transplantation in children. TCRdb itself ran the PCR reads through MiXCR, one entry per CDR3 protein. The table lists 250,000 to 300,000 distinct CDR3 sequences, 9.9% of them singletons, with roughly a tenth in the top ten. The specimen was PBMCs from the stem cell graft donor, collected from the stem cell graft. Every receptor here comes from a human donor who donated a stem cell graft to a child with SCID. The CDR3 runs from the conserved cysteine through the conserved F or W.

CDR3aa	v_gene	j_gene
CASSSDSNSYEQYF	TRBV7-6	TRBJ2-7
CASSLWGQGDYEQYF	TRBV5-1	TRBJ2-7
CASSTGLAGGESVVQVF	TRBV5-1	TRBJ2-1
CSATDSPYEQYF	TRBV20-1	TRBJ2-7
CCASQELAGVRDTQYF	TRBV20-1	TRBJ2-3
CASSSRDPRTDTQYF	TRBV5-5	TRBJ2-3
CASSQYPSGNYEQYF	TRBV3-1	TRBJ2-7
CASGTGQGDYNEQFF	TRBV12-5	TRBJ2-1
CASSEGKAYEQYF	TRBV2	TRBJ2-7
CASSTGQGGETQYF	TRBV7-2	TRBJ2-5